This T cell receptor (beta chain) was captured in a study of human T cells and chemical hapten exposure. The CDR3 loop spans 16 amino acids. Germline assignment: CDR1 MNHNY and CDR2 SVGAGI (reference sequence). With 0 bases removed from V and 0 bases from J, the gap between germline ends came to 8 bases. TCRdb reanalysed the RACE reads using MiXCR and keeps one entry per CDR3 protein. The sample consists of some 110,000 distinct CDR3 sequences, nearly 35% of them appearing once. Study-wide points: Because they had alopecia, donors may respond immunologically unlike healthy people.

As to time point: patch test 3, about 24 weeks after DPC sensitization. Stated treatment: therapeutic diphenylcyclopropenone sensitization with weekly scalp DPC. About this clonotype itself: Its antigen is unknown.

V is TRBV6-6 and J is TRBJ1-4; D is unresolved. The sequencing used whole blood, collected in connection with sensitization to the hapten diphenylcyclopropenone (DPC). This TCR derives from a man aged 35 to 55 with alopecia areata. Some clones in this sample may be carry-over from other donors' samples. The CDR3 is CASSYSTVSTNEKLFF. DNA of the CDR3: TGTGCCAGCAGTTACTCGACGGTCTCAACTAATGAAAAACTGTTTTTT.